Listed here are 14 T cell receptor beta chains from one sample, sequenced in a study. Tregs were sorted as CD4+CD25+CD127-/low cells. One entry per CDR3 protein, called by TCRdb with MiXCR from the 5' RACE reads. This table has tens of thousands of distinct CDR3 sequences, 25% to 30% appearing once. Sequenced: tumor-infiltrating Tregs sorted from the breast tumor. Receptor source: a female donor with breast cancer.

Comment on this clonotype: It may be a read error: a sequence one base away is much more abundant. The V call is TRBV20-1, the J call TRBJ2-7; 10 bases align to TRBD2. V shed 3 bases, J shed 9 bases, and the junction held 11 bases outside the gene matches. Germline lookup yields CDR1 DFQATT and CDR2 SNEGSKA (reference sequence). This CDR3 has 14 residues. CDR3: CSASSLAGAHGQYF. DNA for the CDR3: TGCAGTGCTAGCAGTCTAGCGGGAGCCCACGGGCAGTACTTC.

The table lists this clonotype with many counts. V and J are TRBV6-5 and TRBJ1-5; D gene ambiguous. The CDR3 consists of 17 residues. CDR1 and CDR2 from the germline V gene are MNHEY and SVGAGI. Trimming stripped 0 bases from V and 0 bases from J, with 12 bases between. The CDR3 DNA reads as TGTGCCAGCAGTTACTCGTGGTCGCCTTATAGCAATCAGCCCCAGCATTTT. Translation gives CASSYSWSPYSNQPQHF.

This clonotype has a count of ten or more. This may be a read error: a much more frequent sequence differs by one nucleotide. The chain combines TRBV4-1 with TRBJ2-7, with D uncertain. Germline V CDR1 and CDR2: MGHRA, YSYEKL. The CDR3 consists of 13 residues. The CDR3 DNA is TGCGCCAGCAGCCAAGAGCCCGCCTATGAGCAGTACTTC. Translating gives CASSQEPAYEQYF.

The chain has TRBV6-6 and TRBJ1-1; D is perhaps TRBD1 (5 bases). Per germline, CDR1 MNHNY and CDR2 SVGAGI (reference sequence). Trimming removed 7 bases from V and 4 bases from J, with 16 bases in between. The CDR3 consists of 14 residues. The CDR3: CASTRGGGTTEAFF. As DNA, the CDR3 is TGTGCCAGCACGCGCGGGGGGGGGACCACTGAAGCTTTCTTT.

The V gene is TRBV11-1, the J gene TRBJ2-1; 10 nucleotides agree with TRBD2. V gave up 8 bases and J gave up 6 bases; unmatched junction bases: 7. Germline CDR1 is SGHAT and CDR2 is FQDESV (reference sequence). This CDR3 region has 14 residues. CDR3 protein: CASGIAGGANEQFF. CDR3 nucleotides: TGTGCCAGCGGGATAGCGGGAGGCGCCAATGAGCAGTTCTTC.

This clonotype was counted many times. This chain links TRBV18 with TRBJ1-5, with D tentatively TRBD1 (6 bases). The germline CDR1 and CDR2 sequences are KGHSH and LQKENI. The CDR3 totals 15 residues. The germline V and J ends were trimmed by 0 bases and 2 bases, with 8 bases remaining between them. The CDR3 DNA reads TGTGCCAGCTCACCACCGGGACATGGCAATCAGCCCCAGCATTTT. It translates to CASSPPGHGNQPQHF.

The V and J genes are TRBV18 and TRBJ2-1; D gene uncertain. Germline V CDR1 and CDR2: KGHSH, LQKENI. This CDR3 is 15 amino acids long. Trimming cost V 3 bases and J 4 bases, with 13 bases left between them. CDR3 bases: TGTGCCAGCTCACCCACAGAACAAGCATACAATGAGCAGTTCTTC. Amino acid sequence: CASSPTEQAYNEQFF.

By share, this clonotype ranks as medium-sized. V is TRBV6-5 and J is TRBJ1-2; unclear D gene. V lost 2 bases to trimming and J lost 4 bases, with 11 bases between them. The CDR3 runs 14 residues. Germline CDR1 reads MNHEY; CDR2 reads SVGAGI. The CDR3 DNA sequence: TGTGCCAGCAGTTACGGACCTTACCTCTATGGCTACACCTTC. Translation: CASSYGPYLYGYTF.

The rearrangement uses TRBV15 and TRBJ2-3, with 7 positions matching TRBD2. Germline V gene lookup returns CDR1 LNHNV and CDR2 YYDKDF (reference sequence). The CDR3 is 14 residues long. Losses at the gene ends were 9 bases for V and 7 bases for J; bases not matched to a gene: 13. In nucleotides, the CDR3 is TGTGCCACGAAATTAGGCGGGAGCGGATATACGCAGTATTTT. Residues: CATKLGGSGYTQYF.

This clonotype has only a few counts. The V gene is TRBV25-1, the J gene TRBJ2-7; TRBD1 matches 9 bases. Germline assignment: CDR1 MGHDK and CDR2 SYGVNS. The trim removed 2 bases at V and 3 bases at J, leaving 2 bases unmatched. The CDR3 runs to 14 residues. Here the CDR3 DNA reads TGTGCCAGCAGTGAAGGGACAGGGATCTACGAGCAGTACTTC. Translating it yields CASSEGTGIYEQYF.

There are many counts of this clonotype. V and J are TRBV6-5 and TRBJ2-5, with TRBD1 matching over 10 bases. Unmatched junction bases numbered 9, after V lost 6 bases and J lost 2 bases. This CDR3 region has 16 residues. The V gene's germline CDR1 is MNHEY and CDR2 SVGAGI. For the CDR3, the DNA is TGTGCCAGCAGCCCCGGACAGGGGGTTCATCAAGAGACCCAGTACTTC. This gives the protein CASSPGQGVHQETQYF.

This clonotype was recorded many times. The chain employs TRBV20-1 and TRBJ2-1; D is uncertain. This CDR3 is 10 amino acids long. The V end was cut by 7 bases, the J end by 5 bases, with 6 bases between. In germline, CDR1 is DFQATT, CDR2 SNEGSKA (reference sequence). The CDR3 sequence: CSVGNNEQFF. As DNA, the CDR3 is TGCAGTGTAGGGAACAATGAGCAGTTCTTC.

The genes are TRBV4-1 and TRBJ1-2; 7 bases fit TRBD1. J was trimmed by 4 bases and V by 2 bases; bases with no gene match: 10. Germline V gene sequence: CDR1 MGHRA, CDR2 YSYEKL. The CDR3 sequence is 16 residues long. CDR3 coding DNA: TGCGCCAGCAGCCAATACCGGAGCGGGACAGCCTATGGCTACACCTTC. This gives the protein CASSQYRSGTAYGYTF.

This clonotype came up many times. The V call is TRBV20-1, the J call TRBJ2-1; 12 bases are a match to TRBD2. Trimming at V came to 0 bases and at J to 6 bases, leaving 9 bases not matched to a gene. Per the germline V gene, CDR1 is DFQATT and CDR2 is SNEGSKA (reference sequence). The CDR3 loop spans 17 amino acids. This CDR3 reads CSARDYLASGRGNEQFF. DNA for the CDR3: TGCAGTGCTAGAGATTATTTGGCTAGCGGGAGGGGCAATGAGCAGTTCTTC.